The TCR beta chain under discussion was sequenced for a study of cytomegalovirus exposure and HLA in healthy donors. Looking at the study overall: Earlier work reported 90 million to 120 million unique TCR beta sequences from some 170 million T cells. Study-level points and caveats: As a later analysis revealed, most CMV-associated TCR beta chains appeared HLA-restricted.

Comment on this clone: The antigen remains unidentified.

13 Jbeta primers and 60 Vbeta primers were used for the PCR. TCRdb's copy holds only in-frame clones and misses some; the assay was immunoSEQ multiplex PCR. Among 120,000 to 150,000 clones, 75% to 80% were seen once, and the ten largest hold approximately 4%. The origin of this receptor is a man between 18 and 29 years old in good health and CMV-seronegative. Sequencing was done on a sample of PBMCs.

The chain's CDR3 is CASSYGLAGGRGLETQYF. In nucleotides, the CDR3 is TGTGCCAGCAGCTACGGGCTAGCGGGAGGGAGGGGGTTGGAGACCCAGTACTTC. The V and J genes are TRBV7-2 and TRBJ2-5; 12 bases align to TRBD2. The germline V gene encodes CDR1 SGHTA and CDR2 FQGNSA. V trimming: 4 bases; J trimming: 5 bases; junction bases outside the gene matches: 14. The CDR3 spans 18 residues.